This passage covers 22 T cell receptor beta chains from one sample sequenced in a study of post-analysis software for immune sequencing data. The antigens for these receptors are not known. General observations from the study: The study found TRBV5-6, TRBV5-1 and TRBV20-1 among five TRBV segments more frequent in patients than controls.

Each TCR beta cDNA library carried unique molecular identifiers. TCRdb analysed the PCR reads with MiXCR anew, one entry per CDR3 protein. The repertoire holds approximately 630,000 distinct CDR3 sequences, with approximately 59% as singletons. The specimen sequenced was blood. The receptors originated from a girl aged 2 to 10 with multiple sclerosis.

In this sample, this clonotype turned up a few times. The chain carries TRBV5-1 and TRBJ1-1; D ambiguous. The CDR3 extends over 17 amino acids. The germline V gene encodes CDR1 SGHRS and CDR2 YFSETQ. V lost 2 bases to trimming and J lost 4 bases, with 21 bases between them. Here the CDR3 DNA reads TGCGCCAGCAGCTTTAGAGTGGCCCGACAACGAAGCACTGAAGCTTTCTTT. This translates into CASSFRVARQRSTEAFF. Drawing the rest from reference TRBV5-1 and TRBJ1-1, the complete variable domain is KAGVTQTPRYLIKTRGQQVTLSCSPISGHRSVSWYQQTPGQGLQFLFEYFSETQRNKGNFPGRFSGRQFSNSRSEMNVSTLELGDSALYLCASSFRVARQRSTEAFFGQGTRLTVV.

The chain uses TRBV5-1 and TRBJ1-2; a possible D gene is TRBD1 (5 bases). CDR3 size: 13 residues. Trimming took off 4 bases at V and 8 bases at J, with 15 bases between the two ends. Germline CDR1 and CDR2: SGHRS and YFSETQ. The CDR3 loop reads CASSRDVLMGYTF. The DNA of the CDR3 is TGCGCCAGCAGCCGGGACGTCCTTATGGGCTACACCTTC. Full variable domain (outside the CDR3, taken from reference TRBV5-1 and TRBJ1-2): KAGVTQTPRYLIKTRGQQVTLSCSPISGHRSVSWYQQTPGQGLQFLFEYFSETQRNKGNFPGRFSGRQFSNSRSEMNVSTLELGDSALYLCASSRDVLMGYTFGSGTRLTVV.

The chain combines TRBV4-1 with TRBJ2-3; perhaps TRBD2 as D (5 bases). CDR3 length: 18 amino acids. Trimming took off 0 bases at V and 2 bases at J, with 18 bases between the two ends. The germline V gene encodes CDR1 MGHRA and CDR2 YSYEKL. The CDR3 loop is CASSQETWTLDYTDTQYF. In DNA, the CDR3 is TGCGCCAGCAGCCAAGAGACCTGGACTCTCGATTACACAGATACGCAGTATTTT.

The chain is built from TRBV19 and TRBJ1-2; D remains unclear. Trimming cost V 3 bases and J 7 bases, with 15 bases left between them. Germline V lookup: CDR1 LNHDA, CDR2 SQIVND (reference sequence). The length of the CDR3 is 14 residues. CDR3 DNA: TGTGCCAGTAGTATCGCAGGAGAGCTTTCTGGCTACACCTTC. Protein product: CASSIAGELSGYTF.

CDR3 sequence: CASSIQTGTGGTDTQYF. CDR3 nucleotides: TGCGCCAGCAGCATACAAACCGGGACAGGGGGCACAGATACGCAGTATTTT. The genes are TRBV5-1 and TRBJ2-3; TRBD1 agrees at 10 bases. The germline gives CDR1 SGHRS, CDR2 YFSETQ. The CDR3 consists of 17 residues. J was trimmed by 1 base and V by 4 bases; bases with no gene match: 9.

Only a few counts were recorded for this clonotype. The chain joins TRBV6-6 to TRBJ2-5; D not certain. The V gene lost 2 bases and the J gene lost 5 bases, with 9 bases spanning the gap. This CDR3 region has 13 residues. In germline, CDR1 is MNHNY, CDR2 SVGAGI (reference sequence). The DNA of the CDR3 is TGTGCCAGCAGTTACCGGGTGGGGGAGACCCAGTACTTC. It specifies CASSYRVGETQYF.

The chain couples TRBV29-1 to TRBJ1-2; D ambiguous. The V gene's germline CDR1 is SQVTM and CDR2 ANQGSEA. The V and J ends lost 5 bases and 7 bases respectively, with 17 bases between them. The CDR3 has 13 amino acids. The CDR3 DNA is TGCAGCGTTCGCCCGGAGGCTCACTCTGGCTACACCTTC. This encodes CSVRPEAHSGYTF.

This clonotype was seen a few times. This sequence joins TRBV7-9 and TRBJ2-1, with a tentative D call TRBD2 (7 bases). The germline V gene encodes CDR1 SEHNR and CDR2 FQNEAQ (reference sequence). The CDR3 has 16 amino acids. Trimming removed 2 bases at V and 8 bases at J, with 19 bases between. The CDR3 loop is CASSLTTGGFGDEQFF. The CDR3 DNA reads as TGTGCCAGCAGCTTAACAACGGGGGGCTTTGGGGATGAGCAGTTCTTC.

The J gene is TRBJ1-1, the V gene TRBV11-2; no reliable D call. The germline V and J ends were trimmed by 7 bases and 5 bases, with 20 bases remaining between them. The germline CDR1 and CDR2 sequences are SGHAT and FQNNGV. CDR3 size: 15 residues. CDR3 region: CASTLRGGKRTEAFF. CDR3 DNA sequence: TGTGCCAGCACCCTAAGAGGAGGGAAGAGGACTGAAGCTTTCTTT.

This sequence joins TRBV6-6 and TRBJ2-7, with 10 bases lining up with TRBD2. Near its end, the DNA agrees better with TRBJ2-5, so the J call may be wrong. Germline loops: CDR1 MNHNY, CDR2 SVGAGI (reference sequence). This CDR3 comprises 17 residues. CDR3 residues: CASSYGLAGVHSETQYF. For the CDR3, the DNA is TGTGCCAGCAGTTACGGTCTAGCGGGAGTTCATTCTGAGACCCAGTACTTC.

This clonotype was counted a single time. The chain employs TRBV14 and TRBJ1-2, with D unclear. The ends were cut back, 2 bases at V and 4 bases at J, with 8 bases in the middle. The CDR3 spans 13 residues. CDR1 and CDR2 (germline): SGHDN, FVKESK. The CDR3 sequence: CASSQITAYGYTF. CDR3 coding DNA: TGTGCCAGCAGCCAAATAACGGCCTATGGCTACACCTTC. The full variable domain, with the rest looked up from reference TRBV14 and TRBJ1-2, is EAGVTQFPSHSVIEKGQTVTLRCDPISGHDNLYWYRRVMGKEIKFLLHFVKESKQDESGMPNNRFLAERTGGTYSTLKVQPAELEDSGVYFCASSQITAYGYTFGSGTRLTVV.

This clonotype was found a few times. The chain is built from TRBV7-8 and TRBJ2-3, with 10 bases lining up with TRBD1. After removal of 1 base from V and 4 bases from J, the junction contained 2 bases not matched to a gene. CDR3 size: 15 residues. CDR1 is SGHVS, CDR2 FQNEAQ, per germline. The chain's CDR3 is CASSLVGTGADTQYF. CDR3 DNA sequence: TGTGCCAGCAGCTTAGTAGGGACAGGGGCAGATACGCAGTATTTT.

This clonotype was found a few times. The gene calls are TRBV10-2 and TRBJ1-4; 8 bases map to TRBD1. The germline CDR1 and CDR2 sequences are WSHSY and SAAADI. The CDR3 has 14 residues. The V gene end was trimmed by 8 bases and the J gene end by 1 base; junction bases not matched to a gene: 3. CDR3 protein: CASRQGQTNEKLFF. Here the CDR3 DNA reads TGCGCCAGCCGACAGGGGCAAACTAATGAAAAACTGTTTTTT.

V is TRBV6-5 and J is TRBJ2-1; TRBD2 matches 15 bases. V shed 1 base and J 7 bases; nucleotides not matched to a gene: 5. Per the germline V gene, CDR1 is MNHEY and CDR2 is SVGAGI. The CDR3 is made up of 17 amino acids. CDR3 nucleotide sequence: TGTGCCAGCAGTTACTACGGACTAGCGGGAGGGGCAAATGAGCAGTTCTTC. Amino acids: CASSYYGLAGGANEQFF.

This chain connects TRBV3-1 to TRBJ2-1, with 10 bases aligning to TRBD2. This CDR3 is 15 amino acids long. V shed 3 bases and J 8 bases; nucleotides not matched to a gene: 7. CDR1 is LGHDT, CDR2 YNNKEL, per germline (reference sequence). CDR3 DNA: TGTGCCAGCAGCCAGCAGGCTAGCGGGAGCCATGAGCAGTTCTTC. It yields the protein CASSQQASGSHEQFF.

The chain combines TRBV5-1 with TRBJ2-2, with a weak D call TRBD2 (6 bases). The germline V gene has CDR1 SGHRS and CDR2 YFSETQ. The CDR3 is made up of 15 amino acids. V was shortened by 1 base and J by 4 bases, with 11 bases between the two germline ends. CDR3 sequence reads: CASSLRVGSTGELFF. As DNA, the CDR3 is TGCGCCAGCAGCTTGAGGGTCGGGAGCACCGGGGAGCTGTTTTTT.

The rearrangement joins TRBV6-2 or TRBV6-3 to TRBJ1-5, with 8 bases lining up with TRBD1. Trimming at V came to 2 bases and at J to 0 bases, leaving 9 bases not matched to a gene. From germline, CDR1 is MNHEY and CDR2 SVGEGT. The length of the CDR3 is 18 residues. CDR3 loop: CASSYAVTGEYSNQPQHF. In DNA, the CDR3 is TGTGCCAGCAGTTACGCCGTGACAGGGGAGTATAGCAATCAGCCCCAGCATTTT.

V is TRBV5-1 and J is TRBJ2-1; D might be TRBD2 (6 bases). Germline V gene data show CDR1 as SGHRS and CDR2 as YFSETQ. This CDR3 is 16 amino acids long. Trimming cost V 4 bases and J 7 bases, with 21 bases left between them. DNA for the CDR3: TGCGCCAGCAGCCCGGTTGGGGGGTCAGGTACGAATGAGCAGTTCTTC. It yields the protein CASSPVGGSGTNEQFF.

This rearrangement joins TRBV20-1 to TRBJ1-2; 7 bases map to TRBD1. Germline CDR1 DFQATT, CDR2 SNEGSKA (reference sequence). The CDR3 has 13 amino acids. Trimming at V came to 6 bases and at J to 4 bases, leaving 8 bases not matched to a gene. CDR3 loop: CSAALGQAYGYTF. The CDR3 DNA is TGCAGTGCCGCCCTTGGACAGGCCTATGGCTACACCTTC.

V gene TRBV12-3 or TRBV12-4 combines with J gene TRBJ1-5; D call uncertain. This CDR3 is built from 14 residues. With 2 bases removed from V and 7 bases from J, the gap between germline ends came to 12 bases. The CDR3 sequence is CASSLLRSGQPQHF. Written as DNA, the CDR3 is TGTGCCAGCAGTTTATTGAGGTCAGGACAGCCCCAGCATTTT.

The V and J genes are TRBV10-3 and TRBJ2-1; 8 bases are shared with TRBD2. The V segment lost 1 base and the J segment 6 bases; nucleotides outside the gene matches: 8. This CDR3 comprises 16 residues. The germline V gene has CDR1 ENHRY and CDR2 SYGVKD. The CDR3 is CAISEWTGGPSNEQFF. The CDR3 DNA sequence: TGTGCCATCAGTGAGTGGACGGGGGGGCCGAGCAATGAGCAGTTCTTC.

The chain recombines TRBV7-6 with TRBJ2-1, with D possibly TRBD2 on 7 matching bases. The germline gives CDR1 SGHVS, CDR2 FNYEAQ. The CDR3 totals 15 residues. V lost 5 bases to trimming and J lost 8 bases, with 19 bases between them. Written as DNA, the CDR3 is TGTGCCAGCAGCCCACGGGCCGGGGGGCAGTATGAGCAGTTCTTC. Translating gives CASSPRAGGQYEQFF.